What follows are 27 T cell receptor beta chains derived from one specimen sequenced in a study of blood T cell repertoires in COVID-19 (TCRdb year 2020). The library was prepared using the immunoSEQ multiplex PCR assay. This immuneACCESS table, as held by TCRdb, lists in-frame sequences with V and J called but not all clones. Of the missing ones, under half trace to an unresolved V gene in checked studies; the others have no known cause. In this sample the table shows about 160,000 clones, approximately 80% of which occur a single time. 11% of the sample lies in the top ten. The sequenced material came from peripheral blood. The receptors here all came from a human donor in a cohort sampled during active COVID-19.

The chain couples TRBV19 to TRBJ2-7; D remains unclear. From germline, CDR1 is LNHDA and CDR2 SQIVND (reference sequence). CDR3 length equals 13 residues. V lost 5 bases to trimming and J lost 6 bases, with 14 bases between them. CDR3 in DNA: TGTGCCAGTAGTCTCCGAGGCCCGTCCGAGCAGTACTTC. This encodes CASSLRGPSEQYF.

The CDR3 loop is CASSKETGGQPQHF. CDR3 bases: TGTGCCAGCAGTAAGGAGACTGGCGGTCAGCCCCAGCATTTT. This chain links TRBV27 with TRBJ1-5; D gene ambiguous. CDR1 and CDR2 from the germline V gene are MNHEY and SMNVEV (reference sequence). This CDR3 is built from 14 residues. V was shortened by 5 bases and J by 6 bases, with 14 bases between the two germline ends.

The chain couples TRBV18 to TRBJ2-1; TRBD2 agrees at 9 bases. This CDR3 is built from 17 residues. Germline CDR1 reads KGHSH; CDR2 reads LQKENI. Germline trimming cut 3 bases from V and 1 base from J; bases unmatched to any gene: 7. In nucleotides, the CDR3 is TGTGCCAGCTCACCCGCAGAAGCGGGAGGTTCCTACAATGAGCAGTTCTTC. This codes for CASSPAEAGGSYNEQFF.

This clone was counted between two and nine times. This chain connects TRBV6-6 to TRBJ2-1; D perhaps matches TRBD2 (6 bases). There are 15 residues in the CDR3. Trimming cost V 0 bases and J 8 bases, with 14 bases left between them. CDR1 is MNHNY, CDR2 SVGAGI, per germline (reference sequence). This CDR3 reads CASSYSSGGGYEQFF. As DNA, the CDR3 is TGTGCCAGCAGTTACTCGTCCGGGGGAGGATATGAGCAGTTCTTC.

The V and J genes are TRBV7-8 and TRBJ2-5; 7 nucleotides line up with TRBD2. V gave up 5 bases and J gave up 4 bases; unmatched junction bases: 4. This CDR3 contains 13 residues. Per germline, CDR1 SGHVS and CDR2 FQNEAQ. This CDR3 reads CASSGWGGETQYF. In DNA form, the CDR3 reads TGTGCCAGCAGCGGGTGGGGGGGAGAGACCCAGTACTTC.

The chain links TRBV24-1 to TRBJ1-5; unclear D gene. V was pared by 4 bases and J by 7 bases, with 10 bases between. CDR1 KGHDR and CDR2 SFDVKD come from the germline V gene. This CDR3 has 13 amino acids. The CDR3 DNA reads TGTGCCACCAGTGACCGGGTTGAACAGCCCCAGCATTTT. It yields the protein CATSDRVEQPQHF.

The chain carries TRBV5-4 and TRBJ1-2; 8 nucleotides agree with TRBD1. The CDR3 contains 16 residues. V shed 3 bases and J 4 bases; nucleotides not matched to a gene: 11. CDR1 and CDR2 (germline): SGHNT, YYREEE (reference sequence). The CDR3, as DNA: TGTGCCAGCAGCTCCCCCGACAGGGGAACGGTCTATGGCTACACCTTC. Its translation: CASSSPDRGTVYGYTF.

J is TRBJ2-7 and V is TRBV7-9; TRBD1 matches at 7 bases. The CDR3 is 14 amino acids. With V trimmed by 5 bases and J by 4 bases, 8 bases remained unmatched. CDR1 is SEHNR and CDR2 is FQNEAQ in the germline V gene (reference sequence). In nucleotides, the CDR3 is TGTGCCAGCAGCGCCGACAGGGTCTCATACGAGCAGTACTTC. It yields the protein CASSADRVSYEQYF.

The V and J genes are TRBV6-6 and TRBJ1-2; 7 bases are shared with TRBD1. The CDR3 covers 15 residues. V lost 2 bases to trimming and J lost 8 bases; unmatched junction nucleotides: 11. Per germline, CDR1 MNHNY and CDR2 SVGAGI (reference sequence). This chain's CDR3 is CASSYDGTASAGYTF. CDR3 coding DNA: TGTGCCAGCAGTTACGACGGGACAGCCTCGGCGGGCTACACCTTC.

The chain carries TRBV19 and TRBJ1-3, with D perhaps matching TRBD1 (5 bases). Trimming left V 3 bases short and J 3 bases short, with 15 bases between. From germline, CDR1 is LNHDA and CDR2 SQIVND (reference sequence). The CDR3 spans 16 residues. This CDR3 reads CASSMLAGRYGNTIYF. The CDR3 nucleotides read TGTGCCAGTAGTATGTTGGCAGGGCGTTATGGAAACACCATATATTTT.

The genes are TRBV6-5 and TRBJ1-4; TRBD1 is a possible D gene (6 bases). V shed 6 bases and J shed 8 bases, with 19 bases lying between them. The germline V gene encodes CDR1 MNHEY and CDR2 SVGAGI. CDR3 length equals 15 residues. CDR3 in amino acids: CASSKLLLQGEKLFF. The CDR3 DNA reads TGTGCCAGCAGCAAACTTTTACTACAGGGAGAAAAACTGTTTTTT.

CDR3 sequence reads: CASLNLGQGKGYYGYTF. As DNA, the CDR3 is TGTGCCAGCTTAAACTTGGGACAGGGGAAGGGTTACTATGGCTACACCTTC. The rearrangement uses TRBV2 and TRBJ1-2; 10 positions agree with TRBD1. V dropped 8 bases and J dropped 3; count of bases not matched to a gene: 15. This CDR3 contains 17 residues. Germline V gene sequence: CDR1 SNHLY, CDR2 FYNNEI.

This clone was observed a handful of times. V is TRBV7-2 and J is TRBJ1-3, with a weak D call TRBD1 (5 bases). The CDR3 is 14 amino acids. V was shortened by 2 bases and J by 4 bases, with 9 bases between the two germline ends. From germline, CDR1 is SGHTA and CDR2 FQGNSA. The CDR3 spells CASSLQGYGNTIYF. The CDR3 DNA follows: TGTGCCAGCAGCTTACAGGGTTACGGAAACACCATATATTTT.

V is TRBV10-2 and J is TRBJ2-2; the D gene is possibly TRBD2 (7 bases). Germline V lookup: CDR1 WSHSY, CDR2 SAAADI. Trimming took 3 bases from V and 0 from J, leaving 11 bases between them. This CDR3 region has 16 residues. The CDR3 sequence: CASSEGGGANTGELFF. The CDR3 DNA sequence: TGCGCCAGCAGTGAAGGAGGGGGGGCGAACACCGGGGAGCTGTTTTTT.

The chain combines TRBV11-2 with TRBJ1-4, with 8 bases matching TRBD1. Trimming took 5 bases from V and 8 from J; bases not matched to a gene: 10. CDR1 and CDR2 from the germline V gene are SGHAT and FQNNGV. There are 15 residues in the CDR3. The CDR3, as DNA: TGTGCCAGCAGCCGGTGGGTGACAGGGGAGGAAAAACTGTTTTTT. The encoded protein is CASSRWVTGEEKLFF. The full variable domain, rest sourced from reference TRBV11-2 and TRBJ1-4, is EAGVAQSPRYKIIEKRQSVAFWCNPISGHATLYWYQQILGQGPKLLIQFQNNGVVDDSQLPKDRFSAERLKGVDSTLKIQPAKLEDSAVYLCASSRWVTGEEKLFFGSGTQLSVL.

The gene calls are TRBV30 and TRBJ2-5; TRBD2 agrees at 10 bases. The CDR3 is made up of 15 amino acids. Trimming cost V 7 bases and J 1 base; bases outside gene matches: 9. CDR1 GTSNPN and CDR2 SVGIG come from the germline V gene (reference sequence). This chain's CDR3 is CALAESGRVQETQYF. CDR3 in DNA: TGTGCCTTGGCGGAAAGCGGGAGGGTCCAAGAGACCCAGTACTTC.

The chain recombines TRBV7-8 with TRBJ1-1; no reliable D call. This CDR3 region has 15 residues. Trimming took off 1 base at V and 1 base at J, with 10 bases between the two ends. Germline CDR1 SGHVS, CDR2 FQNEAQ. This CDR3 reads CASSLGSSANTEAFF. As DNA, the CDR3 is TGTGCCAGCAGCTTAGGGTCGAGTGCGAACACTGAAGCTTTCTTT.

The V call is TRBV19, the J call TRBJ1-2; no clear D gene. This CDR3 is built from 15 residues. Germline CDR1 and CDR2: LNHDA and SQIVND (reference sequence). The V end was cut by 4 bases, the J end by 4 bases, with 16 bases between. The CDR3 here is CASSTPVPSSYGYTF. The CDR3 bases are TGTGCCAGTAGTACCCCAGTTCCATCCTCCTATGGCTACACCTTC. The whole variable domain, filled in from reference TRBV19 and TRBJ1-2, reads DGGITQSPKYLFRKEGQNVTLSCEQNLNHDAMYWYRQDPGQGLRLIYYSQIVNDFQKGDIAEGYSVSREKKESFPLTVTSAQKNPTAFYLCASSTPVPSSYGYTFGSGTRLTVV.

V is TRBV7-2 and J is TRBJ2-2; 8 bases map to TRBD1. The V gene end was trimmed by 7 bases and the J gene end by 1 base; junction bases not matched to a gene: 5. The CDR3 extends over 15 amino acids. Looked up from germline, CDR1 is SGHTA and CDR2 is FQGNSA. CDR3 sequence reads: CASKSGQGNTGELFF. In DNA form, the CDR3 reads TGTGCCAGCAAGTCCGGACAGGGGAACACCGGGGAGCTGTTTTTT.

The chain's CDR3 is CASSSGVIDNQPQHF. The CDR3 DNA is TGTGCCAGCAGCTCGGGGGTGATCGACAATCAGCCCCAGCATTTT. The chain joins TRBV5-8 to TRBJ1-5, with a weak D call TRBD1 (5 bases). With 3 bases removed from V and 3 bases from J, the gap between germline ends came to 13 bases. This CDR3 is built from 15 residues. Germline V gives CDR1 SGHTS, CDR2 YDEGEE.

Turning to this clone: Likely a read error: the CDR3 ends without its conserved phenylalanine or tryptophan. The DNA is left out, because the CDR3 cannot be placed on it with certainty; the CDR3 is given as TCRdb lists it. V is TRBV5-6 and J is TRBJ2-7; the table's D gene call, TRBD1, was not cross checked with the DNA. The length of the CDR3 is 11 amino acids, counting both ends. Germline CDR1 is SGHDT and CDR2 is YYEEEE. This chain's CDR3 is CASSSGGTGTL.

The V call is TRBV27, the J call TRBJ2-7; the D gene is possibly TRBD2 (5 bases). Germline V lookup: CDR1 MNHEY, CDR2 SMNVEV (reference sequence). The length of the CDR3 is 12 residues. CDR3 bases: TGTGCTAGCCACGGGATCGGCTACGAGCAGTACTTC. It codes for CASHGIGYEQYF.

The CDR3 DNA follows: TGTGCCAGCAGCTCATTGGGACTAGCGGGGGATAATGAGCAGTTCTTC. Amino acids: CASSSLGLAGDNEQFF. This chain connects TRBV7-2 to TRBJ2-1, with 14 bases fitting TRBD2. The length of the CDR3 is 16 residues. The V and J ends lost 4 bases and 7 bases, in that order; junction bases with no gene match: 6. CDR1 and CDR2 (germline): SGHTA, FQGNSA.

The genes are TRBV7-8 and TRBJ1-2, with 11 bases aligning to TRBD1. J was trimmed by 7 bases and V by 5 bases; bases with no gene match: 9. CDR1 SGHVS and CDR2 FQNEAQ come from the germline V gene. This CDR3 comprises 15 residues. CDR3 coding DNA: TGTGCCAGCAGCCCAGGGACAGGGGGTGGGTTTGGCTACACCTTC. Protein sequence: CASSPGTGGGFGYTF.

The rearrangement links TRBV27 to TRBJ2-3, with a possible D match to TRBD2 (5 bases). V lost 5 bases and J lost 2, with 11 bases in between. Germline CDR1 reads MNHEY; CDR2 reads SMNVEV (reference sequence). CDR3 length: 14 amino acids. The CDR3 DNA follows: TGTGCCAGCAGTAGCGGCCAGATCACAGATACGCAGTATTTT. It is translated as CASSSGQITDTQYF.

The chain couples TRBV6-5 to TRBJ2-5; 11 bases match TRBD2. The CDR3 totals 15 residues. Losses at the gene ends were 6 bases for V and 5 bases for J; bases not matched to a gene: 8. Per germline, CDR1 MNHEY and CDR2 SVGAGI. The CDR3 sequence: CASSRSGRGSETQYF. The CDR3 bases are TGTGCCAGCAGCCGTAGCGGGAGGGGGTCCGAGACCCAGTACTTC.

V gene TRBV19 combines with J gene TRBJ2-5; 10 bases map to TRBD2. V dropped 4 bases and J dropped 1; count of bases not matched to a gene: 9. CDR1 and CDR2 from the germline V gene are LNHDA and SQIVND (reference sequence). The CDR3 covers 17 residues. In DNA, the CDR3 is TGTGCCAGTAGTAGGACTAGCGGAGTGGGTTCCCAAGAGACCCAGTACTTC. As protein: CASSRTSGVGSQETQYF.